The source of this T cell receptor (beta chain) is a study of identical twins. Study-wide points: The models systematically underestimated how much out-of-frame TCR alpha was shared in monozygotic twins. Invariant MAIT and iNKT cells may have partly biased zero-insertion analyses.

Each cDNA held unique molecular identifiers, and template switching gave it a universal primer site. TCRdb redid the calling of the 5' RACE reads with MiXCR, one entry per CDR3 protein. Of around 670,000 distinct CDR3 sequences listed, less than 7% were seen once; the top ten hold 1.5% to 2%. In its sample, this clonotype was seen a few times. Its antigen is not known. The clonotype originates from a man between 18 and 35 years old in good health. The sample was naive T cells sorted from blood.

In nucleotides, the CDR3 is TGCAGTGCTAGTGGGTGGCGCGGGACTAGCGGTATCACAGATACGCAGTATTTT. It translates to CSASGWRGTSGITDTQYF. V and J are TRBV20-1 and TRBJ2-3, with TRBD2 matching over 11 bases. Trimming at V came to 3 bases and at J to 2 bases, leaving 13 bases not matched to a gene. Germline CDR1 reads DFQATT; CDR2 reads SNEGSKA (reference sequence). The CDR3 length is 18 residues.